This T cell receptor beta chain was identified in a study of lymphopenia after photon versus proton radiotherapy. Study-level findings and limits: Relative stability marked proton patients; photon patients lost diversity and naive cells.

The trim removed 4 bases at V and 2 bases at J, leaving 5 bases unmatched. Germline V gene sequence: CDR1 SGHNT, CDR2 YYREEE (reference sequence). This CDR3 spans 15 amino acids. This clone was found a few times. Its antigen remains unknown. Clones were read by immunoSEQ multiplex PCR, and TCRdb kept only the in-frame ones, dropping some. Of 83,000 or so clones in the sample, about 86% were seen once. This rearrangement joins TRBV5-4 to TRBJ1-3; 8 bases match TRBD1. Sequencing was performed on peripheral blood, taken from a patient treated with proton-based radiotherapy. This receptor was taken from a man aged 55-75 years with pancreatic cancer. For the CDR3, the DNA is TGTGCCAGCAGCACCGGACAGGGAACTGGAAACACCATATATTTT. Residues: CASSTGQGTGNTIYF. Using reference TRBV5-4 and TRBJ1-3 for the parts outside the CDR3, the full variable domain is ETGVTQSPTHLIKTRGQQVTLRCSSQSGHNTVSWYQQALGQGPQFIFQYYREEENGRGNFPPRFSGLQFPNYSSELNVNALELDDSALYLCASSTGQGTGNTIYFGEGSWLTVV.